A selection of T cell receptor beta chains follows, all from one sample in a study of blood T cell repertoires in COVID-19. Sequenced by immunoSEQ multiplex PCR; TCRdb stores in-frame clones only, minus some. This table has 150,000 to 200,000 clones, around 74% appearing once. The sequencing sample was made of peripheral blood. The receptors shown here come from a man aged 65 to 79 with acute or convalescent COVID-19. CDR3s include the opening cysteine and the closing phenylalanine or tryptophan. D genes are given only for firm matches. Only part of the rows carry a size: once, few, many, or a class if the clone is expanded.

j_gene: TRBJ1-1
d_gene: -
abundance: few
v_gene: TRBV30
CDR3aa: CAWSIGLRNTEAFF
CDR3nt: TGTGCCTGGAGTATCGGACTTAGGAACACTGAAGCTTTCTTT

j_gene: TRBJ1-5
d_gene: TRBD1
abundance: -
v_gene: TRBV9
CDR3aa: CASSAGQGPNQPQHF
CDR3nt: TGTGCCAGCAGCGCCGGACAGGGTCCCAATCAGCCCCAGCATTTT

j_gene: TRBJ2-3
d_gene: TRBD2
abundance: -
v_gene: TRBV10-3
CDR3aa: CAIRPGTSSDTQYF
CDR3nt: TGTGCCATCAGGCCCGGGACTAGCTCAGATACGCAGTATTTT

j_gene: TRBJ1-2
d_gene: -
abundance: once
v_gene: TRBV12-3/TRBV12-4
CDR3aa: CASSRTAAGGYTF
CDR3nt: TGTGCCAGCAGCAGGACAGCCGCTGGGGGCTACACCTTC

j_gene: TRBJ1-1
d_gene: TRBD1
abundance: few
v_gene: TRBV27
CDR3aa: CASSKRQGLGTTEAFF
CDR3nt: TGTGCCAGCAGTAAAAGACAGGGATTGGGGACGACTGAAGCTTTCTTT

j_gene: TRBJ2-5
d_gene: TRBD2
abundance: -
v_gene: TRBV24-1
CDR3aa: CATSQGRAGETQYF
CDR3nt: TGTGCCACCAGTCAAGGACGAGCGGGGGAGACCCAGTACTTC

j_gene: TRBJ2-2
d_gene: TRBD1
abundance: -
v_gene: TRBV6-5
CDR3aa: CASDRDRVTGELFF
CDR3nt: TGTGCCAGCGATAGGGACAGGGTCACCGGGGAGCTGTTTTTT

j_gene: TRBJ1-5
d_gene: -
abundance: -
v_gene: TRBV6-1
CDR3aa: CASSERHPNQPQHF
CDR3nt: TGTGCCAGCAGTGAAAGACACCCCAATCAGCCCCAGCATTTT

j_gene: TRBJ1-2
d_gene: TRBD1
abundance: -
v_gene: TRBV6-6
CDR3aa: CASTTGQGSPYGYTF
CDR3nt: TGTGCCAGCACTACGGGACAGGGCTCCCCCTATGGCTACACCTTC

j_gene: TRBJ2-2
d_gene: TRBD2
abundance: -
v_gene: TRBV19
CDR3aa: CASSIRPGGRASGELFF
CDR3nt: TGTGCCAGTAGTATCCGTCCGGGGGGGCGAGCGAGCGGGGAGCTGTTTTTT

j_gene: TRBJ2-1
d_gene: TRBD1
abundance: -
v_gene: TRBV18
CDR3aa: CASSPWRDRGGYNEQFF
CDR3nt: TGTGCCAGCTCACCATGGCGGGACAGGGGGGGCTACAATGAGCAGTTCTTC

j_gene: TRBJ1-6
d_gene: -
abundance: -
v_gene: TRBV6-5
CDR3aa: CASSYEPQGLGSPLHF
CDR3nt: TGTGCCAGCAGTTACGAACCACAGGGTTTAGGTTCACCCCTCCACTTT

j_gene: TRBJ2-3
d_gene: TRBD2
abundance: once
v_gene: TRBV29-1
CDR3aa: CSAPGRISGGRDTQYF
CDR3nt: TGCAGCGCCCCGGGAAGGATCAGCGGGGGGAGGGATACGCAGTATTTT

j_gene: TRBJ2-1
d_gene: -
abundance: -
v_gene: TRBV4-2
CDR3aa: CASSQNSGTNKNNEQFF
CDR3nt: TGTGCCAGCAGCCAGAATTCCGGGACAAATAAAAACAATGAGCAGTTCTTC

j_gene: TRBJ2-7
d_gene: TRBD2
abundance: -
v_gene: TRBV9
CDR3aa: CASSPHLAGDAYEQYF
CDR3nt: TGTGCCAGCAGCCCGCACCTAGCGGGGGATGCCTACGAGCAGTACTTC

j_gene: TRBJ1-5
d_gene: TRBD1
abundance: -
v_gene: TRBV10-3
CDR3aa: CAISESLSGGHQPQHF
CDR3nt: TGTGCCATCAGTGAGTCATTGTCAGGGGGGCATCAGCCCCAGCATTTT